The rows below give T cell receptor beta chains drawn from one sample of a study of untreated major depressive disorder. TCRdb's copy holds only in-frame clones and misses some; the assay was immunoSEQ multiplex PCR. This table has 17,000 or so clones, more than 85% appearing once. Sequenced material: CD4+ T cells from PBMCs. The receptor source for this set is a woman aged 40 to 50 with major depressive disorder. Each CDR3 is given with its conserved first and last residue. Fields, in order: J gene, D gene, clone size, V gene, CDR3 protein, CDR3 DNA. The D gene is left open where the match is weak. Clone size is given for some rows only: seen once, a few or many times, or a class if the clone is expanded.

J: TRBJ1-3
D: -
size: -
V: TRBV10-3
CDR3: CAISPGVTDSGNTIYF
DNA: TGTGCCATCAGTCCGGGGGTGACAGACTCTGGAAACACCATATATTTT

J: TRBJ2-1
D: TRBD2
size: -
V: TRBV29-1
CDR3: CSYSGRMRNEQFF
DNA: TGCAGCTATAGCGGGAGGATGAGGAATGAGCAGTTCTTC

J: TRBJ2-7
D: -
size: -
V: TRBV7-9
CDR3: CASSSPRLQNSYEQYF
DNA: TGTGCCAGCAGCTCTCCTCGTCTACAAAACTCCTACGAGCAGTACTTC

J: TRBJ1-3
D: -
size: -
V: TRBV6-1
CDR3: CASSVGPRISGNTIYF
DNA: TGTGCCAGCAGTGTGGGGCCTAGGATTTCTGGAAACACCATATATTTT

J: TRBJ1-1
D: -
size: -
V: TRBV9
CDR3: CASSVDGREEVTEAFF
DNA: TGTGCCAGCAGCGTAGATGGGAGGGAAGAGGTCACTGAAGCTTTCTTT

J: TRBJ1-6
D: TRBD1
size: once
V: TRBV5-1
CDR3: CASSSGTGGMISPLHF
DNA: TGCGCCAGCAGCTCCGGGACAGGGGGGATGATCTCACCCCTCCACTTT

J: TRBJ1-3
D: -
size: -
V: TRBV4-2
CDR3: CASREGNPGNTIYF
DNA: TGTGCCAGCAGGGAGGGTAACCCTGGAAACACCATATATTTT

J: TRBJ1-1
D: TRBD1
size: -
V: TRBV7-2
CDR3: CASSSRTGWNTEAFF
DNA: TGTGCCAGCAGCTCCCGGACAGGATGGAACACTGAAGCTTTCTTT

J: TRBJ1-5
D: -
size: -
V: TRBV30
CDR3: CAWSRQDNQPQHF
DNA: TGTGCCTGGAGCCGACAAGACAATCAGCCCCAGCATTTT

J: TRBJ1-3
D: -
size: -
V: TRBV18
CDR3: CASSPPLAGRNTIYF
DNA: TGTGCCAGCTCACCACCGCTCGCAGGTCGAAACACCATATATTTT

J: TRBJ2-5
D: -
size: once
V: TRBV30
CDR3: CAWSVLGRVGETQYF
DNA: TGTGCCTGGAGTGTACTCGGCAGGGTTGGAGAGACCCAGTACTTC

J: TRBJ2-6
D: -
size: -
V: TRBV5-1
CDR3: CASSPQGSGANVLTF
DNA: TGCGCCAGCAGCCCCCAGGGATCTGGGGCCAACGTCCTGACTTTC

J: TRBJ2-2
D: TRBD2
size: few
V: TRBV10-2
CDR3: CASKIAGSNTGELFF
DNA: TGCGCCAGCAAAATAGCGGGGTCGAACACCGGGGAGCTGTTTTTT

J: TRBJ2-2
D: TRBD1
size: -
V: TRBV7-9
CDR3: CASSLRTGDTGELFF
DNA: TGTGCCAGCAGCTTAAGGACAGGGGACACCGGGGAGCTGTTTTTT

J: TRBJ2-7
D: TRBD1
size: -
V: TRBV6-1
CDR3: CASSESRQGAYEQYF
DNA: TGTGCCAGCAGTGAAAGCCGACAGGGCGCTTACGAGCAGTACTTC

J: TRBJ1-5
D: -
size: -
V: TRBV15
CDR3: CATSGRDGRNQPQHF
DNA: TGTGCCACCAGCGGCCGGGACGGACGGAACCAGCCCCAGCATTTT

J: TRBJ2-3
D: -
size: -
V: TRBV25-1
CDR3: CASSRDRAQYF
DNA: TGTGCCAGCAGCAGGGACCGGGCGCAGTATTTT

J: TRBJ1-5
D: TRBD1
size: -
V: TRBV19
CDR3: CASSPRAGQGAKFFNSNQPQHF
DNA: TGTGCCAGTAGTCCGAGGGCCGGACAGGGGGCGAAGTTTTTTAATAGCAATCAGCCCCAGCATTTT

J: TRBJ2-7
D: TRBD1
size: few
V: TRBV5-1
CDR3: CASSFSGQGSEQYF
DNA: TGCGCCAGCAGCTTCTCGGGACAGGGAAGCGAGCAGTACTTC

J: TRBJ2-1
D: TRBD2
size: -
V: TRBV7-3
CDR3: CASSPRWGGLNEQFF
DNA: TGTGCCAGCAGCCCCCGTTGGGGAGGGCTCAATGAGCAGTTCTTC

J: TRBJ1-2
D: TRBD1
size: -
V: TRBV5-1
CDR3: CASSLTTGQGNYGYTF
DNA: TGCGCCAGCAGCTTAACTACGGGACAGGGGAACTATGGCTACACCTTC

J: TRBJ1-2
D: -
size: once
V: TRBV12-5
CDR3: CASGSSGGGGKGYTF
DNA: TGTGCTAGTGGTTCTTCGGGTGGGGGAGGCAAAGGCTACACCTTC

J: TRBJ1-1
D: -
size: -
V: TRBV5-6
CDR3: CASSWGSRWGNLEAFF
DNA: TGTGCCAGCAGCTGGGGCTCGCGGTGGGGTAACCTTGAAGCTTTCTTT

J: TRBJ1-1
D: -
size: -
V: TRBV30
CDR3: CAWASRARIMNTEAFF
DNA: TGTGCCTGGGCAAGTCGTGCGAGGATTATGAACACTGAAGCTTTCTTT

J: TRBJ2-3
D: TRBD2
size: -
V: TRBV15
CDR3: CATSRGRLAGGLSTDTQYF
DNA: TGTGCCACCAGCAGAGGGCGGCTAGCGGGAGGGCTTAGCACAGATACGCAGTATTTT

J: TRBJ2-2
D: -
size: -
V: TRBV11-2
CDR3: CASSLSGNTGELFF
DNA: TGTGCCAGCAGCTTATCCGGGAACACCGGGGAGCTGTTTTTT

J: TRBJ1-2
D: -
size: -
V: TRBV4-1
CDR3: CASSPTGGGGGYTF
DNA: TGCGCCAGCAGCCCAACGGGAGGGGGAGGTGGCTACACCTTC

J: TRBJ2-5
D: -
size: -
V: TRBV9
CDR3: CASSGTNQETQYF
DNA: TGTGCCAGCAGCGGGACTAACCAAGAGACCCAGTACTTC

J: TRBJ1-6
D: -
size: -
V: TRBV5-4
CDR3: CASSLGRGAAAAHF
DNA: TGTGCCAGCAGCTTGGGAAGGGGTGCAGCCGCCGCCCACTTT

J: TRBJ2-5
D: -
size: -
V: TRBV5-1
CDR3: CASSLGSDYPASTQYF
DNA: TGCGCCAGCAGCTTGGGCTCCGACTATCCTGCGTCGACCCAGTACTTC

J: TRBJ2-5
D: -
size: -
V: TRBV11-2
CDR3: CASSLGPETQYF
DNA: TGTGCCAGCAGCTTGGGGCCAGAGACCCAGTACTTC

J: TRBJ1-2
D: -
size: -
V: TRBV23-1
CDR3: CASSQSEGYGYTF
DNA: TGCGCCAGCAGTCAATCGGAGGGCTATGGCTACACCTTC

J: TRBJ2-3
D: -
size: -
V: TRBV2
CDR3: CASRVGRGGALADTQYF
DNA: TGTGCCAGCAGGGTAGGAAGAGGGGGGGCTCTCGCAGATACGCAGTATTTT